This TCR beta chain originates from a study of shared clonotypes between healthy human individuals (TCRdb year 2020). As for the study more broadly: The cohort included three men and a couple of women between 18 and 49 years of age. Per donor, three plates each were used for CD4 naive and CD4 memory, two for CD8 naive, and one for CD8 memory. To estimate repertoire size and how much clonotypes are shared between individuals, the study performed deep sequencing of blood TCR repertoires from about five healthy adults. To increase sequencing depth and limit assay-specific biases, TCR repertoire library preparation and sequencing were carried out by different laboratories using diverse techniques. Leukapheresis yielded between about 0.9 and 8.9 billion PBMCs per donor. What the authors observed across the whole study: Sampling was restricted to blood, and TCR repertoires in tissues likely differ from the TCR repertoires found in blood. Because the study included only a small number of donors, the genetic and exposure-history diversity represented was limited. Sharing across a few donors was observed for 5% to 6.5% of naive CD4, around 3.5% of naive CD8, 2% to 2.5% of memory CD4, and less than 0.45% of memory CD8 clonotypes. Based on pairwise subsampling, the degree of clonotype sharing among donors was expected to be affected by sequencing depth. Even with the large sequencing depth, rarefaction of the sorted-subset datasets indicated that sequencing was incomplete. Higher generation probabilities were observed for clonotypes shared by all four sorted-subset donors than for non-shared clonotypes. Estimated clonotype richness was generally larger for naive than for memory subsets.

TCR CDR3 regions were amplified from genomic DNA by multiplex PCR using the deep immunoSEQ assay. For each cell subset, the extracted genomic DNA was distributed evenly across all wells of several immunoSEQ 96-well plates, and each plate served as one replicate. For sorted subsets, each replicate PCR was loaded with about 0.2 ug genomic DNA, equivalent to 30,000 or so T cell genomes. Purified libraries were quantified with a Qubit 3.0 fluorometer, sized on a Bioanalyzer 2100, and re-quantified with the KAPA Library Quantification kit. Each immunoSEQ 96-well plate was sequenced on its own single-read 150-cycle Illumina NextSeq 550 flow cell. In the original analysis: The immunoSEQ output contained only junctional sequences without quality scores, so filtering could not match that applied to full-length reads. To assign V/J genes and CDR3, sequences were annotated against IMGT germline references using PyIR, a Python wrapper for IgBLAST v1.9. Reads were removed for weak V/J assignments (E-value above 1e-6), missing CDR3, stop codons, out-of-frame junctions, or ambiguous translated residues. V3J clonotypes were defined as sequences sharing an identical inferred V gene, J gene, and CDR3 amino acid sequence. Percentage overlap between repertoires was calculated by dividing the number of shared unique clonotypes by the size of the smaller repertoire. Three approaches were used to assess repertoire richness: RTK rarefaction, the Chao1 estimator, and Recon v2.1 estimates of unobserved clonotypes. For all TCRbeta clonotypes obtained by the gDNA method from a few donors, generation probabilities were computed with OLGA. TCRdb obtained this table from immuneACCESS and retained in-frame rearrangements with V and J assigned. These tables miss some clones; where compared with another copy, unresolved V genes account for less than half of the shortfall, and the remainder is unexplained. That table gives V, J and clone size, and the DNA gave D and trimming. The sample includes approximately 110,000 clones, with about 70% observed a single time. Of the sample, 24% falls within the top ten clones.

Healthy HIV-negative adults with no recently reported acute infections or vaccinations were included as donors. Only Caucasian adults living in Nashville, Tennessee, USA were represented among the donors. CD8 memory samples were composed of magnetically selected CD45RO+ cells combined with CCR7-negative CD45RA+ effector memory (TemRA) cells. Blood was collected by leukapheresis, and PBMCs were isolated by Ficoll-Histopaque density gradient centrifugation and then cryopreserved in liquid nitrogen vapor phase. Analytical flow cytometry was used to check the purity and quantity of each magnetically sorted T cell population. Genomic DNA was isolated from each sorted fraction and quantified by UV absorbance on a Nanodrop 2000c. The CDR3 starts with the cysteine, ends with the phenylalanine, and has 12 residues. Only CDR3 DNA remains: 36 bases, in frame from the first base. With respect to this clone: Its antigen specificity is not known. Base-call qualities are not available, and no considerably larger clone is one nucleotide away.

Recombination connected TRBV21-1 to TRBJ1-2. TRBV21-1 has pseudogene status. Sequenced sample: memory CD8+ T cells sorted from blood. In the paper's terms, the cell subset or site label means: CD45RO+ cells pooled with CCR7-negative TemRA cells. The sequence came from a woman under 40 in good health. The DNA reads TGTGCCAGCAGCAAATACGTATATGGCTACACCTTC. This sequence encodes CASSKYVYGYTF.